The TCR beta chain under discussion was sequenced for a study of T cell responses to AZD1222 COVID-19 vaccine. The method was immunoSEQ multiplex PCR; TCRdb's version includes in-frame clones alone and lacks a portion of them. The data contain about 170,000 clones, about nine tenths of them singletons. Points on this clone: Its matching antigen is unknown.

General observations from the study: Reportedly, nearly half of unique spike TCRs recognized epitopes outside B.1.351/B.1.1.7 mutations. Just a handful of AZD1222 recipients were seropositive at baseline.

The clonotype originates from an adult in good health. The input for sequencing was peripheral blood, taken on day 0 of AZD1222 vaccination.

The CDR3 coding sequence is TGTGCCAGCTCACCAAAGGGACAGGGAGGTACTGAAGCTTTCTTT. Translation gives CASSPKGQGGTEAFF. V gene TRBV18 combines with J gene TRBJ1-1, with 9 bases matching TRBD1. CDR3 length: 15 residues. Germline CDR1 KGHSH, CDR2 LQKENI. V lost 2 bases, J lost 5 bases, and 6 bases stayed unmatched.